This T cell receptor beta chain came from a study of T-cell memory formation after mild COVID-19. TCRdb reanalysed the 5' RACE reads using MiXCR and keeps one entry per CDR3 protein. Counted here are roughly 600,000 distinct CDR3 sequences, roughly 18% occurring once; the ten biggest clones make up around 12%. CDR1 is DFQATT and CDR2 is SNEGSKA in the germline V gene (reference sequence). With 3 bases removed from V and 5 bases from J, the gap between germline ends came to 10 bases. The CDR3 runs to 12 residues. V usage is TRBV20-1 and J usage is TRBJ2-5, with unresolved D. This receptor was taken from an adult woman who had mild COVID-19 (a few samples of this study predate the infection). Cell type and time point are not known. The sample taken for sequencing was PBMCs or a T cell subset sorted from them (not recorded which). Written as DNA, the CDR3 is TGCAGTGCTAGCCGACCCGGGGAGACCCAGTACTTC. It yields the protein CSASRPGETQYF.